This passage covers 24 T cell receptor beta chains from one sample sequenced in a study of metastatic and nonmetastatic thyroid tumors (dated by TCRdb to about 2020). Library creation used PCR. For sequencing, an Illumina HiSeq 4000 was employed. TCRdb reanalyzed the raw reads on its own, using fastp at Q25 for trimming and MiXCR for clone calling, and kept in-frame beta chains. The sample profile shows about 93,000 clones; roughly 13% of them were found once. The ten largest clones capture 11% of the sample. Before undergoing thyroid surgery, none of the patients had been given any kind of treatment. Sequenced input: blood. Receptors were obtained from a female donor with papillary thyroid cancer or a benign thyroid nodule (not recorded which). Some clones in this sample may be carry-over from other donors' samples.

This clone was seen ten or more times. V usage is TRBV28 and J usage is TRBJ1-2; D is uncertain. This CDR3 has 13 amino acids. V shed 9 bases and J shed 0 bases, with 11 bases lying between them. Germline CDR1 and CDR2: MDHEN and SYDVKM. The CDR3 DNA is TGTGCCAGTACCGAAGGGACTAACTATGGCTACACCTTC. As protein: CASTEGTNYGYTF.

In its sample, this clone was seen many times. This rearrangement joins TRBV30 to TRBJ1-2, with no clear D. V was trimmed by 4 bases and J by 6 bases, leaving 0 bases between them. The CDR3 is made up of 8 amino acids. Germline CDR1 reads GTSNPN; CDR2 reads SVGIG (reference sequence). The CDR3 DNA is TGTGCCTGGAATGGCTACACCTTC. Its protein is CAWNGYTF. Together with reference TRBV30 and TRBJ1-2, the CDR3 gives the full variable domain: SQTIHQWPATLVQPVGSPLSLECTVEGTSNPNLYWYRQAAGRGLQLLFYSVGIGQISSEVPQNLSASRPQDRQFILSSKKLLLSDSGFYLCAWNGYTFGSGTRLTVV.

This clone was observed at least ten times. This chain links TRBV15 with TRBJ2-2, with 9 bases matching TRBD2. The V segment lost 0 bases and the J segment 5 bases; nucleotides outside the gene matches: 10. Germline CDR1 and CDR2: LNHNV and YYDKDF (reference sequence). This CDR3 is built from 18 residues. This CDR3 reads CATSRDGFSGSRTGELFF. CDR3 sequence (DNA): TGTGCCACCAGCAGAGATGGGTTTAGCGGGAGCAGGACCGGGGAGCTGTTTTTT.

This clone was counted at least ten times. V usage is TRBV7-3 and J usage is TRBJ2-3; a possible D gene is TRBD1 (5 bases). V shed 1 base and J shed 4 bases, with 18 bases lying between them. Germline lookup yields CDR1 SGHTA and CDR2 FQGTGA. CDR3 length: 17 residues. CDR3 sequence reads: CASSLIGRASASDTQYF. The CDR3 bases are TGTGCCAGCAGCTTAATCGGCAGGGCATCGGCTTCAGATACGCAGTATTTT.

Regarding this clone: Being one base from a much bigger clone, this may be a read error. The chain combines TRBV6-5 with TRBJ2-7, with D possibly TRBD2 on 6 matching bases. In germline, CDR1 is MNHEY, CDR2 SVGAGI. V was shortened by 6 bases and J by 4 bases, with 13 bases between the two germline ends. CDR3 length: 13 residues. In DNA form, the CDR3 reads TGTGCCAGCAGCTACCGGGCGGGATACGAGCAGTACTTC. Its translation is CASSYRAGYEQYF.

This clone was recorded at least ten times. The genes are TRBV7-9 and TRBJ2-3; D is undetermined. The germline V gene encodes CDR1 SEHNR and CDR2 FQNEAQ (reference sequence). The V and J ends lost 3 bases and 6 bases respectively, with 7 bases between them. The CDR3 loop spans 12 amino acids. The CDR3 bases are TGTGCCAGCAGCTTCCTAGGGGATACGCAGTATTTT. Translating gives CASSFLGDTQYF. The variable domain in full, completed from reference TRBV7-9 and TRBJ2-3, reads DTGVSQNPRHKITKRGQNVTFRCDPISEHNRLYWYRQTLGQGPEFLTYFQNEAQLEKSRLLSDRFSAERPKGSFSTLEIQRTEQGDSAMYLCASSFLGDTQYFGPGTRLTVL.

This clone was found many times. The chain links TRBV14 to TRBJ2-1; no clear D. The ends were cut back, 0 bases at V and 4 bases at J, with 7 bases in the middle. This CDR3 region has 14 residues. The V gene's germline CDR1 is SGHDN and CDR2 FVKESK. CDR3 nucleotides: TGTGCCAGCAGCCAAGATTATTATTACAATGAGCAGTTCTTC. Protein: CASSQDYYYNEQFF.

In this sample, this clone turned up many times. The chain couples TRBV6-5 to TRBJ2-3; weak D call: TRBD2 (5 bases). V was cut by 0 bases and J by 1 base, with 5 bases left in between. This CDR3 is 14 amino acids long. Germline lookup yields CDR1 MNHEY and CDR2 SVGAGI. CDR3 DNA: TGTGCCAGCAGTTACTCGGGAGGCACAGATACGCAGTATTTT. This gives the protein CASSYSGGTDTQYF.

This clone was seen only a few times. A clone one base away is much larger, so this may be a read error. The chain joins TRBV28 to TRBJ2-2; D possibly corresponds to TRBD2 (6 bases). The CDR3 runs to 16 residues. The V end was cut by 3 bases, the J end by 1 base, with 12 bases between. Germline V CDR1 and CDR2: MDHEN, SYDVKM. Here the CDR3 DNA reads TGTGCCAGCAGTTTCGGGGGAGTGGTGAACACCGGGGAGCTGTTTTTT. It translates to CASSFGGVVNTGELFF.

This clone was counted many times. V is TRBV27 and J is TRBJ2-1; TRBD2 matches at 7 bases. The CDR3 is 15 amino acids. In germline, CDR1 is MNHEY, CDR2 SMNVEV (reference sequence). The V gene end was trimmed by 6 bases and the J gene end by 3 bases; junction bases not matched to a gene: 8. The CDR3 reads CASSRLAFDYNEQFF. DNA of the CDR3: TGTGCCAGCAGCCGACTAGCCTTTGACTACAATGAGCAGTTCTTC.

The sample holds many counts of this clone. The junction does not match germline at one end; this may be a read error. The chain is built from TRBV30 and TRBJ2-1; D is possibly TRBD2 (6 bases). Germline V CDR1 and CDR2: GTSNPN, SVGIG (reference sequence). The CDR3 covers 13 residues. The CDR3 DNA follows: TGTGCCTGGTCGCATTACTCCGGGACTCTACTCCACTTC. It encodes CAWSHYSGTLLHF. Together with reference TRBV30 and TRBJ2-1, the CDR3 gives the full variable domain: SQTIHQWPATLVQPVGSPLSLECTVEGTSNPNLYWYRQAAGRGLQLLFYSVGIGQISSEVPQNLSASRPQDRQFILSSKKLLLSDSGFYLCAWSHYSGTLLHFGPGTRLTVL.

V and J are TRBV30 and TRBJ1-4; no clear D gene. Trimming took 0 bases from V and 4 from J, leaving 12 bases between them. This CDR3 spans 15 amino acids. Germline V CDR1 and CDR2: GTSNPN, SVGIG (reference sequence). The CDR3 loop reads CAWSVFRTLNEKLFF. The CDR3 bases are TGTGCCTGGAGTGTCTTCCGGACCCTTAATGAAAAACTGTTTTTT.

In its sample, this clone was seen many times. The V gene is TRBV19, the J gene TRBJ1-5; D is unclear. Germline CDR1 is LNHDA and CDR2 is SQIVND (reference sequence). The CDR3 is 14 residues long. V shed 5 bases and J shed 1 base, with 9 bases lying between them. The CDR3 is CASSAGSSNQPQHF. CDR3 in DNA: TGTGCCAGTAGTGCGGGATCGAGCAATCAGCCCCAGCATTTT.

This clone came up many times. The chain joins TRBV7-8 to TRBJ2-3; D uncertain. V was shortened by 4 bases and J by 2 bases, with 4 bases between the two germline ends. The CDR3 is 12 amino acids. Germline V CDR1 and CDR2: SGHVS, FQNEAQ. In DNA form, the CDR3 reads TGTGCCAGCAGCTCCCACACAGATACGCAGTATTTT. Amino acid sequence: CASSSHTDTQYF.

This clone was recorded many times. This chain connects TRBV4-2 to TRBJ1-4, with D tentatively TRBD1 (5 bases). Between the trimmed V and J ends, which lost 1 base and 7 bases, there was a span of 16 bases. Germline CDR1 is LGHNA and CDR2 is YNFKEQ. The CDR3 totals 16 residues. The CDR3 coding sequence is TGTGCCAGCAGCCAAGGGGTTGGGGGGACGGGTGAAAAACTGTTTTTT. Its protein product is CASSQGVGGTGEKLFF.

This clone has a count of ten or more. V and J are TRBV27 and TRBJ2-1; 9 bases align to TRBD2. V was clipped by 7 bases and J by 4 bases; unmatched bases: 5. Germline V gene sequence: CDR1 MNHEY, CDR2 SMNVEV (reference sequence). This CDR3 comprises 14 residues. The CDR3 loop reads CASKATSGYNEQFF. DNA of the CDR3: TGTGCCAGCAAGGCGACTAGCGGTTACAATGAGCAGTTCTTC.

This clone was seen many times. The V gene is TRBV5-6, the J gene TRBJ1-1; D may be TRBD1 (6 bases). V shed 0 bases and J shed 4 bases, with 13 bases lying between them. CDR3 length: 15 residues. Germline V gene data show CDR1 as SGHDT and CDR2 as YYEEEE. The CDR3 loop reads CASSLARTGFTEAFF. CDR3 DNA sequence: TGTGCCAGCAGCTTGGCCAGAACAGGGTTCACTGAAGCTTTCTTT.

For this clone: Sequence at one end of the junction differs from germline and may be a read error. CDR3 protein: CSSSLGGGTYTQYF. The DNA of the CDR3 is TGTTCCAGCAGTTTAGGGGGAGGCACATATACCCAGTATTTT. The gene calls are TRBV27 and TRBJ2-3, with D tentatively TRBD1 or TRBD2 (6 bases each). Germline V gene sequence: CDR1 MNHEY, CDR2 SMNVEV (reference sequence). This CDR3 is built from 14 residues.

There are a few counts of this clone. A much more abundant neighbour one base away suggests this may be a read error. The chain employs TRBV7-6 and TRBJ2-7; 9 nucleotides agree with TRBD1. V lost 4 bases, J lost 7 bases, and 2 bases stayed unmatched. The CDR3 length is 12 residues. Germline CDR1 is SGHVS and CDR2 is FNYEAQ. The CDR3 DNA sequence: TGTGCCAGCAGCTCGACAGGGGGTGAGCAGTACTTC. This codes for CASSSTGGEQYF. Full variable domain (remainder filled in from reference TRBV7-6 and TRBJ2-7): GAGVSQSPRYKVTKRGQDVALRCDPISGHVSLYWYRQALGQGPEFLTYFNYEAQQDKSGLPNDRFSAERPEGSISTLTIQRTEQRDSAMYRCASSSTGGEQYFGPGTRLTVT.

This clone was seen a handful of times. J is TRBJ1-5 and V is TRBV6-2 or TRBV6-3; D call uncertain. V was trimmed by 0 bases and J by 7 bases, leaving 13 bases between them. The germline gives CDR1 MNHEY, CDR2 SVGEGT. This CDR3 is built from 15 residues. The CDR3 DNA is TGTGCCAGCAGTTACTCGAGAGGACGGCGCCAGCCCCAGCATTTT. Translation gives CASSYSRGRRQPQHF.

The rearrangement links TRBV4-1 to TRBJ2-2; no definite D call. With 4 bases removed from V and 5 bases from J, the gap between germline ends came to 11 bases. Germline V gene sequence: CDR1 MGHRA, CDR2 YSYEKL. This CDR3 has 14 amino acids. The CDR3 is CASSRQCNTGELFF. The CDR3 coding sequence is TGCGCCAGCAGCCGTCAGTGTAATACCGGGGAGCTGTTTTTT.

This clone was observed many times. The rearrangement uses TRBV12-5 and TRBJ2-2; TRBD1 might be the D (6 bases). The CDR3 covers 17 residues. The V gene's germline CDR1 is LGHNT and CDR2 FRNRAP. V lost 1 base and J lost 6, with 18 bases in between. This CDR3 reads CASGLATGSTLPGELFF. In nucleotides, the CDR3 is TGTGCTAGTGGTTTGGCTACAGGGAGTACGTTGCCCGGGGAGCTGTTTTTT.

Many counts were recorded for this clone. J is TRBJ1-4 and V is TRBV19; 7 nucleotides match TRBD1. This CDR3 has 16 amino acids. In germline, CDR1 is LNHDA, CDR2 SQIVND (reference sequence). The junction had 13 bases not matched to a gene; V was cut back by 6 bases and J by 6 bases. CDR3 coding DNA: TGTGCCAGTAGCCACCCTGTAGAGGGGGCCCATGAAAAACTGTTTTTT. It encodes CASSHPVEGAHEKLFF.

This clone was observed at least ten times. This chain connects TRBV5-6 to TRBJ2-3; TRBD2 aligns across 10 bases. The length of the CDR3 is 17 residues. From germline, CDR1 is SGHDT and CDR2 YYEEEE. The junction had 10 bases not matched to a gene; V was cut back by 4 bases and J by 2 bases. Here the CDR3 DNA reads TGTGCCAGCAGCCGCCTCCTAGCGGGAGCCGACACAGATACGCAGTATTTT. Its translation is CASSRLLAGADTDTQYF.